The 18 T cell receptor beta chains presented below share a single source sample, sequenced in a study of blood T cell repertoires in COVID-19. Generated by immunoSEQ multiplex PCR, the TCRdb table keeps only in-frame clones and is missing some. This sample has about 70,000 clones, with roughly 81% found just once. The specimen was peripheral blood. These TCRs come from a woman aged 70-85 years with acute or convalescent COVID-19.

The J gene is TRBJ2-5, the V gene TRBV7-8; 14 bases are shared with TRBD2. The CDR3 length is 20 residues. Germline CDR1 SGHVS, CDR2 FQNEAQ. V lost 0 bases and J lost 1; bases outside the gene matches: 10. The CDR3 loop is CASSLAGTSGSDLAQETQYF. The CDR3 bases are TGTGCCAGCAGCTTAGCTGGGACTAGCGGGAGCGACCTTGCCCAAGAGACCCAGTACTTC.

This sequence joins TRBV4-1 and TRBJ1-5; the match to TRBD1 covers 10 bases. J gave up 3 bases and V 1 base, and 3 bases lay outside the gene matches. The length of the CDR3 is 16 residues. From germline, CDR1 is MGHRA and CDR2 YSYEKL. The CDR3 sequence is CASSQVGQGINQPQHF. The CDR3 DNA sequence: TGCGCCAGCAGCCAAGTGGGACAGGGGATCAATCAGCCCCAGCATTTT.

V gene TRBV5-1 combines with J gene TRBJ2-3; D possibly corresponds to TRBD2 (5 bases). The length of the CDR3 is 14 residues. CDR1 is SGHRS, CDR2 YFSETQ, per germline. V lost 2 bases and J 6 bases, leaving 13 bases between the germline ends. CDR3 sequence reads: CASSLGGPEDTQYF. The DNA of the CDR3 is TGCGCCAGCAGCTTAGGAGGACCCGAGGATACGCAGTATTTT.

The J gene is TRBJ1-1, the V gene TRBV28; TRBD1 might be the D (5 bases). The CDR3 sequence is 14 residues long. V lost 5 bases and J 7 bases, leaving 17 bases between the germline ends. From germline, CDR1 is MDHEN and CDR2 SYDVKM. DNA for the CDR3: TGTGCCAGCAGTGGGTGGGGGGGGATGCGTGAAGCTTTCTTT. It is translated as CASSGWGGMREAFF.

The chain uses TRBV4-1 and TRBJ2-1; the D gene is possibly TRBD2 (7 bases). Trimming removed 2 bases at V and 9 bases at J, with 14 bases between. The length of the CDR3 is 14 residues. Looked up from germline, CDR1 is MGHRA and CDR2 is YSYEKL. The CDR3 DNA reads TGCGCCAGCAGCCAAACAGGGAGGGCCGGTGAGCAGTTCTTC. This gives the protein CASSQTGRAGEQFF.

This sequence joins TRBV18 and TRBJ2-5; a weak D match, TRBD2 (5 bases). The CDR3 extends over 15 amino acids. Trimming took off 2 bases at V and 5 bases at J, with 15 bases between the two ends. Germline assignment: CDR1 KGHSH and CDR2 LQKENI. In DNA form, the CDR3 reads TGTGCCAGCTCACCAAGGGTACTAGAATCGGAGACCCAGTACTTC. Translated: CASSPRVLESETQYF.

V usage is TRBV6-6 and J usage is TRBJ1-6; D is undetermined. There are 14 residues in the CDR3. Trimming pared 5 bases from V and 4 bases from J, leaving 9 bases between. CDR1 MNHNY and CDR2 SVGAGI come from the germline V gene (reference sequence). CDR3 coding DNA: TGTGCCAGCAGTCCGGGAACTTATAATTCACCCCTCCACTTT. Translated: CASSPGTYNSPLHF.

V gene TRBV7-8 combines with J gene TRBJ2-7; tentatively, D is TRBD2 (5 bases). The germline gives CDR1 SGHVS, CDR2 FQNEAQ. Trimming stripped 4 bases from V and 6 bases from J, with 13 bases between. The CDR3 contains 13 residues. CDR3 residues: CASSSGVHGEQYF. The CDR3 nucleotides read TGTGCCAGCAGCTCCGGGGTCCATGGCGAGCAGTACTTC.

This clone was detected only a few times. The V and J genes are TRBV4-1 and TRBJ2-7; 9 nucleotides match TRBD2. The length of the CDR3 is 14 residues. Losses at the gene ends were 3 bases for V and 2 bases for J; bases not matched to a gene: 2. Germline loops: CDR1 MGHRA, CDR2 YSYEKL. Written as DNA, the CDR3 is TGCGCCAGCAGCCAGGGCGGGAGGGCCTACGAGCAGTACTTC. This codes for CASSQGGRAYEQYF.

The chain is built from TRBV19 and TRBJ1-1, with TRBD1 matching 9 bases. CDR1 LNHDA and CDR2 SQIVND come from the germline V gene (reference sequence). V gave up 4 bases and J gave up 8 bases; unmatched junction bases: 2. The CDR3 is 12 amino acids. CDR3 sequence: CASSRDRAEAFF. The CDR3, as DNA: TGTGCCAGTAGTAGGGACAGGGCCGAAGCTTTCTTT.

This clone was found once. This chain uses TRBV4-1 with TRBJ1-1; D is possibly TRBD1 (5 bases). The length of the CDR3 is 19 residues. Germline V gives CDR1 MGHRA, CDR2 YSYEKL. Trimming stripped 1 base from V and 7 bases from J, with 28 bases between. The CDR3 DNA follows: TGCGCCAGCAGCCAAGTTAGCTGGGAACAGGTCTCCTCGGGAGGTGAAGCTTTCTTT. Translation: CASSQVSWEQVSSGGEAFF.

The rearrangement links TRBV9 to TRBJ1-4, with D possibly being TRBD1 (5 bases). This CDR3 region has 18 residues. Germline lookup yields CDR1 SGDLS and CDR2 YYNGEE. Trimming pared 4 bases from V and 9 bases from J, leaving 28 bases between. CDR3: CASSPRSLGGQGGQKLFF. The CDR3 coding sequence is TGTGCCAGCAGCCCCCGATCTCTGGGGGGTCAGGGAGGTCAAAAACTGTTTTTT. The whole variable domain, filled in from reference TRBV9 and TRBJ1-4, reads DSGVTQTPKHLITATGQRVTLRCSPRSGDLSVYWYQQSLDQGLQFLIQYYNGEERAKGNILERFSAQQFPDLHSELNLSSLELGDSALYFCASSPRSLGGQGGQKLFFGSGTQLSVL.

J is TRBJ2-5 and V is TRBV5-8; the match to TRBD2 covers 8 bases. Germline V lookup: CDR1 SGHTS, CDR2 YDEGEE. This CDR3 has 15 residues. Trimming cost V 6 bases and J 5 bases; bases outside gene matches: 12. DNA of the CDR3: TGTGCCAGCACCCTGCTGGGACTAGGGACGGAGACCCAGTACTTC. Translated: CASTLLGLGTETQYF.

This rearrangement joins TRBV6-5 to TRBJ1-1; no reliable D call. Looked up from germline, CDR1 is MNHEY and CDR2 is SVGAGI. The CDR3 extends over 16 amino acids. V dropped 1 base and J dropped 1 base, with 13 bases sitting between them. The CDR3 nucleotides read TGTGCCAGCAGTTACTTAGCAGGAGGAGGGAACACTGAAGCTTTCTTT. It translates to CASSYLAGGGNTEAFF.

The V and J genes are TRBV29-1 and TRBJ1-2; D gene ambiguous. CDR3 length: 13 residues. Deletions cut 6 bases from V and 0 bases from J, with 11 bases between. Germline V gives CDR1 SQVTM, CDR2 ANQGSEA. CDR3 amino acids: CSVVKGANYGYTF. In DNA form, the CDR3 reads TGCAGCGTGGTGAAGGGAGCTAACTATGGCTACACCTTC.

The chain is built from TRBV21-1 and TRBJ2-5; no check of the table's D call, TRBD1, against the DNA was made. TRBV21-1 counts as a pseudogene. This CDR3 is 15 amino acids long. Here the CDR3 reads CASSKAVGPGETQYF. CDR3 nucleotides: TGTGCCAGCAGCAAAGCGGTGGGCCCAGGGGAGACCCAGTACTTC.

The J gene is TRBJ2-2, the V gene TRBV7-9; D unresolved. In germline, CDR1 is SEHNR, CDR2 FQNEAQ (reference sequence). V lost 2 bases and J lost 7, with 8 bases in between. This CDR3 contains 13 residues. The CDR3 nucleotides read TGTGCCAGCAGCTTAATCCTAGTCGGGGAGCTGTTTTTT. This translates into CASSLILVGELFF.

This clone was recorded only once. The DNA of the CDR3 is TGTGCCAGCAGCTTAGTTCAGTCCTACGAGCAGTACTTC. It translates to CASSLVQSYEQYF. The V and J genes are TRBV7-9 and TRBJ2-7; D gene unclear. Trimming cost V 1 base and J 1 base, with 5 bases left between them. The germline CDR1 and CDR2 sequences are SEHNR and FQNEAQ (reference sequence). The CDR3 runs 13 residues.